This T cell receptor beta chain appears in the sequencing data of a study of cytomegalovirus exposure and HLA in healthy donors. Germline lookup yields CDR1 MNHNS and CDR2 SASEGT. V was shortened by 3 bases and J by 2 bases, with 9 bases between the two germline ends. This CDR3 spans 14 amino acids. Findings and limits, study-wide: The classifier, whose performance was assessed in both the original and validation cohorts, reportedly diagnosed cytomegalovirus status with high specificity and sensitivity. As confirmed in vitro, a few CMV-associated chains were specific for CMV antigens. The authors enumerated around 150 TCR beta chains as linked to cytomegalovirus.

Repertoires were generated with immunoSEQ multiplex PCR, while TCRdb's copy carries only in-frame clones and drops some. The data hold roughly 130,000 clones, with about four fifths observed a single time. About this clone: The target antigen is unknown.

Material: PBMCs. The chain carries TRBV6-1 and TRBJ2-3; D is undetermined. The receptor's source is a woman under 40 in good health and CMV-seronegative. This CDR3 is CASSDGRFTDTQYF. CDR3 DNA sequence: TGTGCCAGCAGTGATGGCAGGTTCACAGATACGCAGTATTTT.